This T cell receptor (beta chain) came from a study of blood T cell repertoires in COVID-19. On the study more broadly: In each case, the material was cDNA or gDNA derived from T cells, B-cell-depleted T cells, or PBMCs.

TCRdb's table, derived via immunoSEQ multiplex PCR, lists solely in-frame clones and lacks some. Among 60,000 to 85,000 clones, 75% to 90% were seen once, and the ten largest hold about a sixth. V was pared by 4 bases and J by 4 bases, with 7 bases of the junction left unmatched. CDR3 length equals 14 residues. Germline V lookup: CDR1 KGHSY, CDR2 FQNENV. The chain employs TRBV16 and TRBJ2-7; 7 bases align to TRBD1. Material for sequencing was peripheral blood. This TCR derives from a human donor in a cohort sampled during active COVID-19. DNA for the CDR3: TGTGCCAGCAGCCCCGACAGGGTTAGGTACGAGCAGTACTTC. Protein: CASSPDRVRYEQYF. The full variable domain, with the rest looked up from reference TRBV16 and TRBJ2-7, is GEEVAQTPKHLVRGEGQKAKLYCAPIKGHSYVFWYQQVLKNEFKFLISFQNENVFDETGMPKERFSAKCLPNSPCSLEIQATKLEDSAVYFCASSPDRVRYEQYFGPGTRLTVT.